Below are 17 T cell receptor beta chains sequenced from a single sample in a study of vaccination and CD4 T cells after COVID-19. Time point indicated: late sampling 161 to 241 days after vaccination in three convalescent patients. Indicated treatment: roughly 11-day PBMC culture with coronavirus spike peptide pools or control peptides (ViraFEST assay). Cultured CD4+ T cell DNA was sequenced using the Oncomine TCR Beta short-read assay. TCRdb independently ran MiXCR on the PCR reads; one entry per CDR3 protein. The table lists about 24,000 distinct CDR3 sequences, about 42% of them singletons. No antigen has been identified for these receptors. Sequencing was performed on CD4+ T cells from blood, cultured in vitro, taken about 7 months after SARS-CoV-2 vaccination. All receptors derive from a human donor who had recovered from COVID-19.

There are a few counts of this clonotype. The gene calls are TRBV20-1 and TRBJ2-3; 13 nucleotides align to TRBD2. Germline CDR1 DFQATT, CDR2 SNEGSKA (reference sequence). V was clipped by 2 bases and J by 6 bases; unmatched bases: 5. The CDR3 is made up of 15 amino acids. The CDR3 loop reads CSARPTSGRLDTQYF. The CDR3 bases are TGCAGTGCTAGACCGACTAGCGGGAGGTTGGATACGCAGTATTTT.

The CDR3 sequence: CSAKREVNYEQYF. CDR3 DNA: TGCAGTGCTAAGCGGGAGGTCAACTACGAGCAGTACTTC. V and J are TRBV20-1 and TRBJ2-7; TRBD2 matches 9 bases. J gave up 3 bases and V 4 bases, and 4 bases lay outside the gene matches. Germline V gives CDR1 DFQATT, CDR2 SNEGSKA (reference sequence). The CDR3 is 13 amino acids.

The chain couples TRBV20-1 to TRBJ1-5, with D perhaps TRBD1 (5 bases). V lost 6 bases and J lost 6, with 18 bases in between. The CDR3 extends over 14 amino acids. CDR1 and CDR2 from the germline V gene are DFQATT and SNEGSKA (reference sequence). CDR3 nucleotides: TGCAGTGCCAGCGGGGACCAAGTAGCTCAGCCCCAGCATTTT. It codes for CSASGDQVAQPQHF.

The chain is built from TRBV11-1 and TRBJ1-2; D is uncertain. Germline V gene lookup returns CDR1 SGHAT and CDR2 FQDESV (reference sequence). The CDR3 has 15 residues. Trimming left V 3 bases short and J 5 bases short, with 16 bases between. In nucleotides, the CDR3 is TGTGCCAGCAGCTTCGGTGAGGGCCCTACTTATGGCTACACCTTC. Amino acid sequence: CASSFGEGPTYGYTF.

This chain connects TRBV20-1 to TRBJ2-7; TRBD1 or TRBD2 may be the D gene (5 bases each). Per germline, CDR1 DFQATT and CDR2 SNEGSKA (reference sequence). CDR3 length: 15 residues. Between the trimmed V and J ends, which lost 1 base and 1 base, there was a span of 14 bases. The CDR3 nucleotides read TGCAGTGCTAGAGTGTTTGGGGGAGAATCCTACGAGCAGTACTTC. Translating gives CSARVFGGESYEQYF.

A few counts support this clonotype. The chain links TRBV28 to TRBJ1-5; 7 bases line up with TRBD1. The CDR3 consists of 15 residues. Trimming at V came to 2 bases and at J to 3 bases, leaving 4 bases not matched to a gene. Germline values: CDR1 MDHEN, CDR2 SYDVKM. The CDR3 region is CASSLRQGDNQPQHF. In DNA, the CDR3 is TGTGCCAGCAGTTTAAGACAGGGTGACAATCAGCCCCAGCATTTT.

The J gene is TRBJ2-1, the V gene TRBV6-2 or TRBV6-3; D is unclear. V was pared by 5 bases and J by 2 bases, with 19 bases between. CDR3 length equals 17 residues. Germline V gene data show CDR1 as MNHEY and CDR2 as SVGEGT. The CDR3 DNA follows: TGTGCCAGCAGTGACATAGCCGATCTCGCAACCTACAATGAGCAGTTCTTC. This translates into CASSDIADLATYNEQFF.

This clonotype was found a few times. V is TRBV29-1 and J is TRBJ2-7; tentatively, D is TRBD1 (6 bases). Looked up from germline, CDR1 is SQVTM and CDR2 is ANQGSEA. The ends were cut back, 7 bases at V and 2 bases at J, with 12 bases in the middle. The CDR3 spans 12 residues. The DNA of the CDR3 is TGCAGCGCAGGGGACAAAGCCTACGAGCAGTACTTC. Translated, it gives CSAGDKAYEQYF.

The V call is TRBV30, the J call TRBJ1-5; D is unclear. V dropped 5 bases and J dropped 5 bases, with 7 bases sitting between them. The germline CDR1 and CDR2 sequences are GTSNPN and SVGIG (reference sequence). The CDR3 is made up of 11 amino acids. CDR3 in amino acids: CAWGPDQPQHF. Written as DNA, the CDR3 is TGTGCCTGGGGTCCTGATCAGCCCCAGCATTTT.

This clonotype was seen a handful of times. V is TRBV20-1 and J is TRBJ2-3; D ambiguous. The CDR3 runs 13 residues. Trimming stripped 6 bases from V and 2 bases from J, with 12 bases between. CDR1 is DFQATT, CDR2 SNEGSKA, per germline (reference sequence). The CDR3 protein is CSARPWDTDTQYF. CDR3 DNA sequence: TGCAGTGCCAGGCCATGGGACACAGATACGCAGTATTTT.

This sequence joins TRBV20-1 and TRBJ2-1; TRBD1 aligns across 10 bases. Looked up from germline, CDR1 is DFQATT and CDR2 is SNEGSKA (reference sequence). The CDR3 contains 13 residues. The J segment lost 7 bases and the V segment lost 4 bases, leaving 4 bases of the junction unmatched. The CDR3 coding sequence is TGCAGTGCTACGGGGACAGGGGTAAATGAGCAGTTCTTC. Encoded protein: CSATGTGVNEQFF.

The chain uses TRBV7-2 and TRBJ2-3; perhaps TRBD1 as D (5 bases). This CDR3 has 15 amino acids. Germline values: CDR1 SGHTA, CDR2 FQGNSA. V was shortened by 5 bases and J by 0 bases, with 12 bases between the two germline ends. This CDR3 is CASSPGYVSTDTQYF. The DNA for the CDR3 is TGTGCCAGCAGCCCAGGGTATGTGAGCACAGATACGCAGTATTTT.

The J gene is TRBJ2-7, the V gene TRBV28; 8 positions match TRBD1. Unmatched junction bases numbered 7, after V lost 4 bases and J lost 2 bases. The CDR3 consists of 15 residues. The germline V gene has CDR1 MDHEN and CDR2 SYDVKM. The CDR3 region is CASSSAGTGAYEQYF. CDR3 coding DNA: TGTGCCAGCAGTTCCGCCGGGACAGGTGCCTACGAGCAGTACTTC.

This clonotype was counted between two and nine times. The genes are TRBV7-8 and TRBJ1-1, with D possibly being TRBD1 (6 bases). The CDR3 covers 16 residues. V lost 4 bases to trimming and J lost 2 bases, with 17 bases between them. Germline lookup yields CDR1 SGHVS and CDR2 FQNEAQ. CDR3 coding DNA: TGTGCCAGCAGCTCTAGCAGGGGCGGGGCTAACACTGAAGCTTTCTTT. Translated: CASSSSRGGANTEAFF.

This chain connects TRBV20-1 to TRBJ2-1; D is uncertain. CDR1 and CDR2 (germline): DFQATT, SNEGSKA (reference sequence). V dropped 6 bases and J dropped 5 bases, with 11 bases sitting between them. This CDR3 region has 12 residues. The CDR3 loop reads CSARRHNNEQFF. The CDR3 DNA follows: TGCAGTGCCCGACGCCATAACAATGAGCAGTTCTTC.

Here the CDR3 DNA reads TGTGCCAGCAGTCTCCCAGGACGGTTTGGCTACGAGCAGTACTTC. Its translation is CASSLPGRFGYEQYF. The gene calls are TRBV27 and TRBJ2-7; D is unresolved. The CDR3 runs to 15 residues. The ends were cut back, 5 bases at V and 3 bases at J, with 17 bases in the middle. From germline, CDR1 is MNHEY and CDR2 SMNVEV (reference sequence).

CDR3 sequence reads: CASRRRQINYGYTF. Written as DNA, the CDR3 is TGTGCCAGCAGACGCCGACAGATAAACTATGGCTACACCTTC. This chain uses TRBV28 with TRBJ1-2, with D maybe TRBD1 (5 bases). V lost 6 bases and J lost 2, with 13 bases in between. This CDR3 spans 14 amino acids. CDR1 is MDHEN and CDR2 is SYDVKM in the germline V gene.